This T cell receptor (beta chain) was recovered during a study of blood T cell repertoires in COVID-19. In the study overall: Samples of COVID-19 (acute and convalescent) were obtained from the United States, Italy and Spain.

Only in-frame clones appear in the TCRdb table, and some are missing; sequencing was by immunoSEQ multiplex PCR. The sample shows around 130,000 clones, roughly 84% of them seen only once. The specimen was peripheral blood. This TCR was recovered from a woman aged 25-40 years who had recovered from COVID-19.

Written as DNA, the CDR3 is TGTGCCAGTAGTATAGGCGACAGGATCTACGAGCAGTACTTC. It is translated as CASSIGDRIYEQYF. J is TRBJ2-7 and V is TRBV19, with D maybe TRBD1 (6 bases). CDR3 length equals 14 residues. The germline CDR1 and CDR2 sequences are LNHDA and SQIVND (reference sequence). Trimming took 1 base from V and 3 from J, leaving 10 bases between them.